The clone carrying this TCR beta chain showed up many times. Its antigen is as yet unknown. This specimen comes from a study of CD8 T cells in ankylosing spondylitis. Findings of the study overall: Among TCR beta sequences, a motif of several highly homologous variants appeared characteristic of ankylosing spondylitis blood.

TCRdb redid the calling of the 5' RACE reads with MiXCR, one entry per CDR3 protein. The table has 200,000 to 250,000 distinct CDR3 sequences, approximately 12% seen once. Sequencing was done on a sample of blood, either unsorted or a sorted T cell fraction (not recorded which). The receptor's source is a male donor with ankylosing spondylitis or in good health (not recorded which).

The CDR3 DNA reads as TGTGCCAGCAGTGAAAGAGGAACGTTCCACGAGCAGTACTTC. Its translation: CASSERGTFHEQYF. The rearrangement uses TRBV25-1 and TRBJ2-7; D is unresolved. Germline loops: CDR1 MGHDK, CDR2 SYGVNS. The CDR3 runs 14 residues. V lost 2 bases and J lost 5, with 13 bases in between.